The 16 T cell receptor beta chains in this list originate from one sample, sequenced in a study of T cells in localized non-small cell lung cancer. This table comes from immunoSEQ multiplex PCR, and its TCRdb copy is limited to in-frame clones, with some not included. The table shows around 91,000 clones, with roughly 87% occurring only once. The source material was peripheral blood, sampled before any cancer treatment. These receptors were collected from a man aged 35 to 70 with stage I squamous cell lung carcinoma.

This chain joins TRBV7-9 and TRBJ2-3, with 7 bases lining up with TRBD2. V lost 5 bases, J lost 5 bases, and 10 bases stayed unmatched. The germline gives CDR1 SEHNR, CDR2 FQNEAQ (reference sequence). The CDR3 length is 15 residues. CDR3 in amino acids: CASSRPTSSKDTQYF. DNA for the CDR3: TGTGCCAGCAGCCGCCCGACTAGCAGTAAAGATACGCAGTATTTT. Full variable domain (rest looked up from reference TRBV7-9 and TRBJ2-3): DTGVSQNPRHKITKRGQNVTFRCDPISEHNRLYWYRQTLGQGPEFLTYFQNEAQLEKSRLLSDRFSAERPKGSFSTLEIQRTEQGDSAMYLCASSRPTSSKDTQYFGPGTRLTVL.

This chain joins TRBV19 and TRBJ1-2; unclear D gene. Germline loops: CDR1 LNHDA, CDR2 SQIVND (reference sequence). CDR3 length: 14 residues. Deletions cut 9 bases from V and 4 bases from J, with 18 bases between. CDR3 bases: TGTGCCAGCACCCCCGGGCAGCCAGGCTATGGCTACACCTTC. This gives the protein CASTPGQPGYGYTF.

For this clone: Other DNA sequences in the sample encode the same CDR3. This rearrangement joins TRBV5-1 to TRBJ1-1, with a possible D match to TRBD1 (6 bases). Trimming pared 4 bases from V and 6 bases from J, leaving 22 bases between. This CDR3 contains 16 residues. Germline CDR1 is SGHRS and CDR2 is YFSETQ. CDR3 sequence: CASSLGQFSPYAEAFF. CDR3 DNA: TGCGCCAGCAGCCTCGGACAGTTCTCGCCGTACGCTGAAGCTTTCTTT.

This chain connects TRBV7-2 to TRBJ2-7, with D perhaps matching TRBD1 (5 bases). The CDR3 runs 14 residues. Germline CDR1 and CDR2: SGHTA and FQGNSA. Trimming removed 5 bases at V and 2 bases at J, with 13 bases between. The CDR3 region is CASSTRTPAYEQYF. The CDR3 nucleotides read TGTGCCAGCAGCACACGGACACCCGCCTACGAGCAGTACTTC.

CDR3 nucleotides: TGCGCCAGCAGCTCGGGACAGATCTATGGCTACACCTTC. It yields the protein CASSSGQIYGYTF. This sequence joins TRBV5-1 and TRBJ1-2; 7 bases match TRBD1. CDR3 size: 13 residues. CDR1 and CDR2 from the germline V gene are SGHRS and YFSETQ. Trimming removed 3 bases from V and 4 bases from J; junction bases left unmatched: 3.

The chain is built from TRBV29-1 and TRBJ2-5; D is unclear. Looked up from germline, CDR1 is SQVTM and CDR2 is ANQGSEA. The CDR3 spans 12 residues. V shed 4 bases and J shed 5 bases, with 11 bases lying between them. The chain's CDR3 is CSVVWRRETQYF. CDR3 nucleotides: TGCAGCGTTGTTTGGCGACGGGAGACCCAGTACTTC.

The chain uses TRBV9 and TRBJ2-1, with D possibly matching TRBD1 (6 bases). The germline CDR1 and CDR2 sequences are SGDLS and YYNGEE. The CDR3 runs 16 residues. Trimming left V 0 bases short and J 10 bases short, with 20 bases between. The CDR3 sequence is CASSVDSERGWKEQFF. The CDR3 DNA follows: TGTGCCAGCAGCGTAGACTCAGAGAGGGGGTGGAAGGAGCAGTTCTTC. The complete variable domain, with remaining parts taken from reference TRBV9 and TRBJ2-1, reads DSGVTQTPKHLITATGQRVTLRCSPRSGDLSVYWYQQSLDQGLQFLIQYYNGEERAKGNILERFSAQQFPDLHSELNLSSLELGDSALYFCASSVDSERGWKEQFFGPGTRLTVL.

The J gene is TRBJ1-2, the V gene TRBV7-8; 8 bases align to TRBD1. The V and J ends lost 6 bases and 4 bases, in that order; junction bases with no gene match: 10. The CDR3 covers 15 residues. The germline V gene has CDR1 SGHVS and CDR2 FQNEAQ. The DNA for the CDR3 is TGTGCCAGCAGTCCGGACAGGGACACCCTCTATGGCTACACCTTC. Its translation is CASSPDRDTLYGYTF. The variable domain in full, completed from reference TRBV7-8 and TRBJ1-2, reads GAGVSQSPRYKVAKRGQDVALRCDPISGHVSLFWYQQALGQGPEFLTYFQNEAQLDKSGLPSDRFFAERPEGSVSTLKIQRTQQEDSAVYLCASSPDRDTLYGYTFGSGTRLTVV.

The chain couples TRBV15 to TRBJ2-1, with 9 bases aligning to TRBD1. Germline V CDR1 and CDR2: LNHNV, YYDKDF (reference sequence). The CDR3 is made up of 16 amino acids. After removal of 0 bases from V and 5 bases from J, the junction contained 5 bases not matched to a gene. The CDR3 loop is CATSRDLGQGHNEQFF. CDR3 coding DNA: TGTGCCACCAGCAGAGATCTGGGACAGGGACACAATGAGCAGTTCTTC. Full variable domain (rest looked up from reference TRBV15 and TRBJ2-1): DAMVIQNPRYQVTQFGKPVTLSCSQTLNHNVMYWYQQKSSQAPKLLFHYYDKDFNNEADTPDNFQSRRPNTSFCFLDIRSPGLGDTAMYLCATSRDLGQGHNEQFFGPGTRLTVL.

The gene calls are TRBV28 and TRBJ1-2; a weak D match, TRBD1 (5 bases). Germline loops: CDR1 MDHEN, CDR2 SYDVKM. This CDR3 contains 17 residues. V lost 2 bases, J lost 2 bases, and 18 bases lay in between. The CDR3 reads CASSLGGPPASNYGYTF. The CDR3 bases are TGTGCCAGCAGTTTAGGGGGTCCTCCGGCCTCCAACTATGGCTACACCTTC.

The rearrangement joins TRBV5-1 to TRBJ1-1, with no clear D. In germline, CDR1 is SGHRS, CDR2 YFSETQ. V was shortened by 4 bases and J by 0 bases, with 10 bases between the two germline ends. The CDR3 consists of 14 residues. In nucleotides, the CDR3 is TGCGCCAGCAGCGGACCGGGCTTGAACACTGAAGCTTTCTTT. Protein: CASSGPGLNTEAFF.

This chain links TRBV25-1 with TRBJ1-1, with a weak D call TRBD1 (6 bases). The V gene's germline CDR1 is MGHDK and CDR2 SYGVNS. CDR3 length: 15 amino acids. V lost 3 bases and J lost 6, with 17 bases in between. The CDR3 region has the DNA TGTGCCAGCAGTGATGGGGACAAGTCCTACGCTGAAGCTTTCTTT. It yields the protein CASSDGDKSYAEAFF.

The chain carries TRBV19 and TRBJ2-5, with D maybe TRBD2 (6 bases). From germline, CDR1 is LNHDA and CDR2 SQIVND (reference sequence). The CDR3 runs to 14 residues. Between the trimmed V and J ends, which lost 6 bases and 0 bases, there was a span of 11 bases. The CDR3 region has the DNA TGTGCCAGTAGGGAGGGGCTATACCAAGAGACCCAGTACTTC. Protein: CASREGLYQETQYF. The full variable domain, rest sourced from reference TRBV19 and TRBJ2-5, is DGGITQSPKYLFRKEGQNVTLSCEQNLNHDAMYWYRQDPGQGLRLIYYSQIVNDFQKGDIAEGYSVSREKKESFPLTVTSAQKNPTAFYLCASREGLYQETQYFGPGTRLLVL.

This sequence joins TRBV5-4 and TRBJ1-2, with D perhaps matching TRBD1 (5 bases). Between the trimmed V and J ends, which lost 4 bases and 3 bases, there was a span of 13 bases. This CDR3 has 14 residues. Germline CDR1 is SGHNT and CDR2 is YYREEE (reference sequence). Here the CDR3 reads CASSVGAAYYGYTF. The CDR3 DNA reads TGTGCCAGCAGCGTAGGGGCAGCCTACTATGGCTACACCTTC.

The V and J genes are TRBV25-1 and TRBJ2-3, with 7 bases aligning to TRBD2. The germline V gene has CDR1 MGHDK and CDR2 SYGVNS. The CDR3 spans 15 residues. V lost 5 bases to trimming and J lost 4 bases; unmatched junction nucleotides: 9. The CDR3 DNA follows: TGTGCCAGCAGTTCCAGGACTAGATCTCCAGATACGCAGTATTTT. Its protein is CASSSRTRSPDTQYF.

This sequence joins TRBV5-4 and TRBJ2-7; a possible D gene is TRBD2 (5 bases). This CDR3 is 15 amino acids long. Germline assignment: CDR1 SGHNT and CDR2 YYREEE (reference sequence). Between the trimmed V and J ends, which lost 0 bases and 6 bases, there was a span of 16 bases. This CDR3 reads CASSLASSSPLEQYF. CDR3 DNA: TGTGCCAGCAGCTTGGCGTCTAGCAGCCCTCTCGAGCAGTACTTC.